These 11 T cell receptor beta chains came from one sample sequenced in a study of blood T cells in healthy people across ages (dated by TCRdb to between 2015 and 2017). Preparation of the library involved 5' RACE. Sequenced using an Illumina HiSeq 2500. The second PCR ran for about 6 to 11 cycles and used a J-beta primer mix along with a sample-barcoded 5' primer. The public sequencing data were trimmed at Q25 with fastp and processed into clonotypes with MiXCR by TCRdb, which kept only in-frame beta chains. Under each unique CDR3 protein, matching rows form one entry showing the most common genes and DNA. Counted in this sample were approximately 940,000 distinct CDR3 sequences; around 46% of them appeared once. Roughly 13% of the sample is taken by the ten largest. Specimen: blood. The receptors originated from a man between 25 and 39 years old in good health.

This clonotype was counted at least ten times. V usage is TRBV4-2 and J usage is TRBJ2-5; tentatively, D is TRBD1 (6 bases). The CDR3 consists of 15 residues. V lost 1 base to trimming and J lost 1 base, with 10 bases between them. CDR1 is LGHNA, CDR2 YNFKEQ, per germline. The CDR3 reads CASSQGGGIQETQYF. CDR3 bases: TGTGCCAGCAGCCAAGGAGGGGGAATCCAAGAGACCCAGTACTTC.

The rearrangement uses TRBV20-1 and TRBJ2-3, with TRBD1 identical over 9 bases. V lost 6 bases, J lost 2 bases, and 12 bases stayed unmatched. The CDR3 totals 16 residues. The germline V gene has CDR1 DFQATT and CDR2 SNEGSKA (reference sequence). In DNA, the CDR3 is TGCAGTGCGAGGAGACCCGGGACAGGGTCCACAGATACGCAGTATTTT. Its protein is CSARRPGTGSTDTQYF.

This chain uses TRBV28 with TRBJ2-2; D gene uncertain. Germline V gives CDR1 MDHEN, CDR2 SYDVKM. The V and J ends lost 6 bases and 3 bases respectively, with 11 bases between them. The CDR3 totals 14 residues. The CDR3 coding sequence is TGTGCCAGCAGGGGGTCAAAGGACACCGGGGAGCTGTTTTTT. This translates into CASRGSKDTGELFF.

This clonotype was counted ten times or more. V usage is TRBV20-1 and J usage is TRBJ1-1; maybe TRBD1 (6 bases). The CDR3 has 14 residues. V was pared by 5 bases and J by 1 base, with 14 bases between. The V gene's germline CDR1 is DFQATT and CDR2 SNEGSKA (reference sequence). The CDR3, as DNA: TGCAGTGCTTACCTCCGGGACAAGAACACTGAAGCTTTCTTT. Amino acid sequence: CSAYLRDKNTEAFF.

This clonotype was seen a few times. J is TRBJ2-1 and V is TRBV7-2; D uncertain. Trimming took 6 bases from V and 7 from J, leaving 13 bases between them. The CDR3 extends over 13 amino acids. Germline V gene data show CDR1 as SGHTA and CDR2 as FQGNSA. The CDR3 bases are TGTGCCAGCAGTCTTATGATGGGAAATGAGCAGTTCTTC. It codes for CASSLMMGNEQFF.

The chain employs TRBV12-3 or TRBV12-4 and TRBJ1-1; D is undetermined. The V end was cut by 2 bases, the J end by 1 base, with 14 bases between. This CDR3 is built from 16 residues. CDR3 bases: TGTGCCAGCAGTTTACGTACCGTGCGGGGGAACACTGAAGCTTTCTTT. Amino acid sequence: CASSLRTVRGNTEAFF.

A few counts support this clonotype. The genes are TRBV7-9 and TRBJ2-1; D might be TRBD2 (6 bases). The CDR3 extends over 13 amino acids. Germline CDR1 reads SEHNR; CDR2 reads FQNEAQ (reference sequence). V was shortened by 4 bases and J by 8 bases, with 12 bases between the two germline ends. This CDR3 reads CASSSGTHYEQFF. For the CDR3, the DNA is TGTGCCAGCAGCTCCGGGACTCACTATGAGCAGTTCTTC.

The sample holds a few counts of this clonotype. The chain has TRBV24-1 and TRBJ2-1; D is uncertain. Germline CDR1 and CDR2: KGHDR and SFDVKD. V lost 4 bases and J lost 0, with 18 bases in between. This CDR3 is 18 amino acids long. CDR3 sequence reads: CATSDSTARISSYNEQFF. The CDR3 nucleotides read TGTGCCACCAGTGACTCCACCGCGCGGATCAGCTCCTACAATGAGCAGTTCTTC.

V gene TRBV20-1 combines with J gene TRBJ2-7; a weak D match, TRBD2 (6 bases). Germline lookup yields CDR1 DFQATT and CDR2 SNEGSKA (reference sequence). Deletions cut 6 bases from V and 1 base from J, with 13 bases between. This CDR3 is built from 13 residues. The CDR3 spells CSARRVRSYEQYF. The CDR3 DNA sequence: TGCAGTGCACGGAGGGTCAGGTCCTACGAGCAGTACTTC.

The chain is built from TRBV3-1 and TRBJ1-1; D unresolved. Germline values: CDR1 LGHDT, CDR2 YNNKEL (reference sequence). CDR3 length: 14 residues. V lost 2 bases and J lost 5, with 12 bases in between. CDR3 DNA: TGTGCCAGCAGCCAAACGGGTGTTCGGACTGAAGCTTTCTTT. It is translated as CASSQTGVRTEAFF.

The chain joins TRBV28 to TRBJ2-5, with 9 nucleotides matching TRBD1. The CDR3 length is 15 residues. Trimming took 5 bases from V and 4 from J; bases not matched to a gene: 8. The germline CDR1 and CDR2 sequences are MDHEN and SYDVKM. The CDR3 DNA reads TGTGCCAGCAGTCGGGCGGGACAGGGTACAGAGACCCAGTACTTC. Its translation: CASSRAGQGTETQYF.